This note documents a single T cell receptor (beta chain) sequence. This sample is drawn from a study of shared clonotypes between healthy human individuals. Genomic DNA (from each subset) was split evenly across several immunoSEQ plates. The sorted-subset replicate PCRs were given 200 ng DNA, which is about 29,000 T cell genomes. The assay was immunoSEQ multiplex PCR, and TCRdb's table has in-frame clones only and misses some. This table holds about 1 million clones, about 75% found once. V was shortened by 1 base and J by 7 bases, with 7 bases between the two germline ends. The CDR3 runs 12 residues. Germline V CDR1 and CDR2: GTSNPN, SVGIG (reference sequence).

This TCR came from a young man in good health. Sequenced material: memory CD4+ T cells sorted from blood. Subset in this sample: CD45RA-negative fraction. The chain uses TRBV30 and TRBJ2-2; D is undetermined. As DNA, the CDR3 is TGTGCCTGGAGTGGGCGCTTCGGGGAGCTGTTTTTT. It yields the protein CAWSGRFGELFF.